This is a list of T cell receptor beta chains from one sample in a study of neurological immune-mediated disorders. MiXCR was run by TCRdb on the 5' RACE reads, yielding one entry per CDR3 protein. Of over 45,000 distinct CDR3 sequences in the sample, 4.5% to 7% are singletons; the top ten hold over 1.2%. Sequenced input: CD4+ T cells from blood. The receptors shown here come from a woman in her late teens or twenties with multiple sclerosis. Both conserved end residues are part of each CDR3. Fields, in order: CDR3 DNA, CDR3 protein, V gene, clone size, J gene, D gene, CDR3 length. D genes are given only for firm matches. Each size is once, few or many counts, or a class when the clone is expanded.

CDR3nt: TGTGCCAGCAGCCAAATAAAGAAGGGGGACAGGGGGCTCTACGAGCAGTACTTC
CDR3aa: CASSQIKKGDRGLYEQYF
v_gene: TRBV4-2
abundance: many
j_gene: TRBJ2-7
d_gene: TRBD1
len: 18

CDR3nt: TGTGCCACCAGCAGCTTCAGAAGGGGAAGCACAGATACGCAGTATTTT
CDR3aa: CATSSFRRGSTDTQYF
v_gene: TRBV15
abundance: many
j_gene: TRBJ2-3
d_gene: -
len: 16

CDR3nt: TGCGCCAGCAGCTTCGGAGATACGCAGTATTTT
CDR3aa: CASSFGDTQYF
v_gene: TRBV5-1
abundance: many
j_gene: TRBJ2-3
d_gene: -
len: 11

CDR3nt: TGCAGTGCTAGTACTGCGGGAGTCGCTGGCAATGAGCAGTTCTTC
CDR3aa: CSASTAGVAGNEQFF
v_gene: TRBV20-1
abundance: many
j_gene: TRBJ2-1
d_gene: TRBD2
len: 15

CDR3nt: TGCGCCAGCAGTGAGAGAGGGGGGGCTGAAGCTTTCTTT
CDR3aa: CASSERGGAEAFF
v_gene: TRBV10-2
abundance: many
j_gene: TRBJ1-1
d_gene: -
len: 13

CDR3nt: TGCAGTGCTCAAAGAGGGGGACTAGTGCACAATGAGCAGTTCTTC
CDR3aa: CSAQRGGLVHNEQFF
v_gene: TRBV20-1
abundance: many
j_gene: TRBJ2-1
d_gene: TRBD2
len: 15

CDR3nt: TGTGCCAGCAGTGAAAGAGTCGGGGGGGAGACCCAGTACTTC
CDR3aa: CASSERVGGETQYF
v_gene: TRBV2
abundance: many
j_gene: TRBJ2-5
d_gene: TRBD2
len: 14

CDR3nt: TGTGCCAGCAGCCTCGGACCTGGCTACACCTTC
CDR3aa: CASSLGPGYTF
v_gene: TRBV3-1
abundance: many
j_gene: TRBJ1-2
d_gene: -
len: 11

CDR3nt: TGTGCCAGCACCAACGCAGATACGCAGTATTTT
CDR3aa: CASTNADTQYF
v_gene: TRBV11-2
abundance: many
j_gene: TRBJ2-3
d_gene: -
len: 11

CDR3nt: TGTGCCAGCAGCTTACAGGGAGCCAAAAACATTCAGTACTTC
CDR3aa: CASSLQGAKNIQYF
v_gene: TRBV11-1
abundance: many
j_gene: TRBJ2-4
d_gene: -
len: 14

CDR3nt: TGCGCCAGCAGCTCGCGGGACAGGGGCACCTCTGGGGCCAACGTCCTGACTTTC
CDR3aa: CASSSRDRGTSGANVLTF
v_gene: TRBV5-1
abundance: many
j_gene: TRBJ2-6
d_gene: TRBD1
len: 18

CDR3nt: TGCGCCAGCAGACTGTACCAAGAGACCCAGTACTTC
CDR3aa: CASRLYQETQYF
v_gene: TRBV5-1
abundance: many
j_gene: TRBJ2-5
d_gene: -
len: 12

CDR3nt: TGCGCCAGCAGCTTTGGAGGAAACACCATATATTTT
CDR3aa: CASSFGGNTIYF
v_gene: TRBV5-1
abundance: many
j_gene: TRBJ1-3
d_gene: -
len: 12

CDR3nt: TGTGCCAGCAGCCCCCCCGGACACTTAGCTAACTATGGCTACACCTTC
CDR3aa: CASSPPGHLANYGYTF
v_gene: TRBV9
abundance: few
j_gene: TRBJ1-2
d_gene: -
len: 16

CDR3nt: TGTGCCAGCAGCCGGTGGGGGACTCAAAACATTCAGTACTTC
CDR3aa: CASSRWGTQNIQYF
v_gene: TRBV5-4
abundance: many
j_gene: TRBJ2-4
d_gene: -
len: 14

CDR3nt: TGCAGTGCCCCCATACAAGGGAGGAACATTCAGTACTTC
CDR3aa: CSAPIQGRNIQYF
v_gene: TRBV20-1
abundance: many
j_gene: TRBJ2-4
d_gene: -
len: 13

CDR3nt: TGTGCCAGCAGTGACTCCGGGGGGGCCTCAGATACGCAGTATTTT
CDR3aa: CASSDSGGASDTQYF
v_gene: TRBV6-4
abundance: many
j_gene: TRBJ2-3
d_gene: TRBD2
len: 15

CDR3nt: TGCAGCGTGTTCATCTCTGGGGCCAACGTCCTGACTTTC
CDR3aa: CSVFISGANVLTF
v_gene: TRBV29-1
abundance: many
j_gene: TRBJ2-6
d_gene: -
len: 13

CDR3nt: TGTGCCAGCAGTATGGGGGATGGCTACACCTTC
CDR3aa: CASSMGDGYTF
v_gene: TRBV12-3/TRBV12-4
abundance: many
j_gene: TRBJ1-2
d_gene: -
len: 11